The TCR beta chain described here comes from a study of technical replicates of blood from several donors. Generated by immunoSEQ multiplex PCR, the TCRdb table keeps only in-frame clones and is missing some. The sample holds tens of thousands of clones, 95% to 96% seen once. CDR3 length equals 20 residues. Germline CDR1 and CDR2: LGHNA and YSLEER. The J segment lost 1 base and the V segment lost 5 bases, leaving 16 bases of the junction unmatched. This clonotype was sampled from a human donor in good health. This chain joins TRBV4-3 and TRBJ2-1; TRBD2 agrees at 11 bases. Input material: T cells isolated from PBMCs. CDR3: CASSARLAGGPEHSYNEQFF. For the CDR3, the DNA is TGCGCCAGCAGCGCTCGATTAGCGGGAGGGCCAGAACATTCCTACAATGAGCAGTTCTTC.